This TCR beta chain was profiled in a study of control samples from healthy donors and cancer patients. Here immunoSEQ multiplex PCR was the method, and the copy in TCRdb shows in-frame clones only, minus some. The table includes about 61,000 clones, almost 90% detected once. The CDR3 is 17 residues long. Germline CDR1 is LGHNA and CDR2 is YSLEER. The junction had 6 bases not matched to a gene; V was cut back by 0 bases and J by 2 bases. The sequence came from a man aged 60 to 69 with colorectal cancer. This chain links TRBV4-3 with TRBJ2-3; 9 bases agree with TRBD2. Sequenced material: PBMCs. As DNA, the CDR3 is TGCGCCAGCAGCCAAGACGGGCGGGGGGGACTCACAGATACGCAGTATTTT. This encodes CASSQDGRGGLTDTQYF.